The present T cell receptor beta chain was sequenced within a study of identical twins. This clonotype was detected only a few times. The antigen remains undetermined. Study findings and constraints: With beta out-of-frame sequences, excess sharing by twins was weaker. When twins shared out-of-frame alpha sequences, those sequences had excess low generation probability.

One entry per CDR3 protein, called by TCRdb with MiXCR from the 5' RACE reads. The table includes fewer than 800,000 distinct CDR3 sequences, 7.1% detected once. The CDR3 is made up of 12 amino acids. Germline lookup yields CDR1 LGHDT and CDR2 YNNKEL (reference sequence). V was clipped by 4 bases and J by 7 bases, with 8 bases between them. These data were also reused for a study on yellow fever vaccine responses in identical twins.

The V call is TRBV3-1, the J call TRBJ2-4; no firm D call. The sequence was collected from a woman younger than 30 in good health. Material for sequencing was PBMCs. Here the CDR3 reads CASSLEFNIQYF. CDR3 bases: TGTGCCAGCAGCCTTGAGTTCAACATTCAGTACTTC.